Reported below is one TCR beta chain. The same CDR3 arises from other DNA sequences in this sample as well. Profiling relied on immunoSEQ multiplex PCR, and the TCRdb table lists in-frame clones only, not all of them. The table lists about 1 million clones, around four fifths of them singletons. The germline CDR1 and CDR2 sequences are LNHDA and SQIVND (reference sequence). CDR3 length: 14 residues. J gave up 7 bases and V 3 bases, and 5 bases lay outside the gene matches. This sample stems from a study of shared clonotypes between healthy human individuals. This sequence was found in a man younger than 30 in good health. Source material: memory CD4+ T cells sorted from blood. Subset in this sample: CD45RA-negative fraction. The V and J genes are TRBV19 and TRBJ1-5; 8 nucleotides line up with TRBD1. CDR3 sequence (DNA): TGTGCCAGTAGTATTGGACAGGGCGGCCAGCCCCAGCATTTT. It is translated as CASSIGQGGQPQHF.